Listed below are T cell receptor beta chains from one sample, sequenced in a study of blood T cell repertoires in COVID-19. Measured with immunoSEQ multiplex PCR; TCRdb has only the in-frame clones, and not every one. The profile shows roughly 220,000 clones, about 87% of them singletons. Input material: PBMCs or T cells enriched from blood (not recorded which). The receptors were gathered from a woman under 40 who had recovered from COVID-19. Each CDR3 is given with its conserved first and last residue. The D gene is left open where the match is weak. Expanded clones are given a class, and other clones once, few, many or no size at all.

TRBD2	TRBV7-7	NA	TRBJ2-1	TGTGCCAGCAGCCCCCTAGCGGGGGCCCACAATGAGCAGTTCTTC	CASSPLAGAHNEQFF
NA	TRBV18	few	TRBJ2-1	TGTGCCAGCTCACCAGCGGGGGCAGTGGGGGATGAGCAGTTCTTC	CASSPAGAVGDEQFF
TRBD2	TRBV19	once	TRBJ2-7	TGTGCCAGTAGTTTAAGACTAGCTGGTGGCGAGCAGTACTTC	CASSLRLAGGEQYF
NA	TRBV7-2	NA	TRBJ1-5	TGTGCCAGCAGCCCGGACAGATATAGCAATCAGCCCCAGCATTTT	CASSPDRYSNQPQHF
TRBD2	TRBV19	NA	TRBJ2-1	TGTGCCAGTTCGGCGGGGGATTCCTACAATGAGCAGTTCTTC	CASSAGDSYNEQFF
TRBD1	TRBV7-2	few	TRBJ1-2	TGTGCCAGCAACGGGACAGGGTGTTTATCTCACTATGGCTACACCTTC	CASNGTGCLSHYGYTF
TRBD1	TRBV3-1/TRBV3-2	NA	TRBJ2-1	TGTGCCAGCAGCCAAACCGGGACAGGATACAACAATGAGCAGTTCTTC	CASSQTGTGYNNEQFF
TRBD1	TRBV5-4	NA	TRBJ1-6	TGTGCCAGCAGCTTGCGGGACAGGGATAATTCACCCCTCCACTTT	CASSLRDRDNSPLHF
NA	TRBV7-9	NA	TRBJ1-1	TGTGCCAGCAGCGTGACAGTTAGTATCACTGAAGCTTTCTTT	CASSVTVSITEAFF
NA	TRBV7-2	NA	TRBJ2-1	TGTGCCAGCAGCACGACTAGCTACAATGAGCAGTTCTTC	CASSTTSYNEQFF
NA	TRBV5-4	once	TRBJ1-2	TGTGCCAGCAGCTTGGCTGCTTGGGACATATATGGCTACACCTTC	CASSLAAWDIYGYTF
NA	TRBV7-9	NA	TRBJ1-5	TGTGCCAGCAGCTTGGGGGGGCCCCTTAATCAGCCCCAGCATTTT	CASSLGGPLNQPQHF
NA	TRBV6-1	NA	TRBJ1-1	TGTGCCAGCAGTGATCGGGCAGGGAAGGGGACTGAAGCTTTCTTT	CASSDRAGKGTEAFF
TRBD1	TRBV9	NA	TRBJ1-2	TGTGCCAGCAGCGTGCCCAGACAGGGGCCCCACTATGGCTACACCTTC	CASSVPRQGPHYGYTF
NA	TRBV4-3	NA	TRBJ1-1	TGCGCCAGCAGCCAAGATCTATTTAGGGACACCAGACCTTTCTGGGCTTTCTTT	CASSQDLFRDTRPFWAFF
NA	TRBV29-1	NA	TRBJ1-2	TGCAGCGTCTATCCCCAGACAGTGAACTATGGCTACACCTTC	CSVYPQTVNYGYTF
TRBD1	TRBV6-6	NA	TRBJ2-1	TGTGCCAGCAGTTACTGGGACAGGGGGTACAATGAGCAGTTCTTC	CASSYWDRGYNEQFF
NA	TRBV6-5	NA	TRBJ1-2	TGTGCCAGCAGGCGGGGTCAAATTAACTATGGCTACACCTTC	CASRRGQINYGYTF
NA	TRBV19	NA	TRBJ1-4	TGTGCCAGTAGTAATATAGAAAAACTGTTTTTT	CASSNIEKLFF
NA	TRBV6-2/TRBV6-3	once	TRBJ1-2	TGTGCCAGCAGTTACTCTCCCATGGACTTAAACTATGGCTACACCTTC	CASSYSPMDLNYGYTF
TRBD2	TRBV27	NA	TRBJ2-3	TGTGCCAGCAAAAAAGATGTGGGACTAGAAACAGATACGCAGTATTTT	CASKKDVGLETDTQYF
NA	TRBV3-1/TRBV3-2	NA	TRBJ2-5	TGTGCCAGCACACCCGGGAGCGGCCTCCCGACCCAGTACTTC	CASTPGSGLPTQYF
NA	TRBV5-5	NA	TRBJ1-2	TGTGCCAGCAGATCCTCGGAGTGGGTGGATGGCTACACCTTC	CASRSSEWVDGYTF
NA	TRBV19	NA	TRBJ1-4	TGTGCCAGTAGTATAGGAGACAGTAGAAAGCTTAATGAAAAACTGTTTTTT	CASSIGDSRKLNEKLFF
NA	TRBV7-6	few	TRBJ1-5	TGTGCCAGCAGCTTAGGCTTTCTCGGGGGGCTAGAAAAACAGCCCCAGCATTTT	CASSLGFLGGLEKQPQHF
NA	TRBV6-5	NA	TRBJ1-1	TGTGCCAGCACTAGGGGGATGAACACTGAAGCTTTCTTT	CASTRGMNTEAFF
TRBD1	TRBV18	NA	TRBJ1-2	TGTGCCAGCTCACCGGACAGGGCTAACTATGGCTACACCTTC	CASSPDRANYGYTF
TRBD2	TRBV5-5	NA	TRBJ2-5	TGTGCCAGCAGCTTCCCCGGGACTAGGTATTCCCAGTACTTC	CASSFPGTRYSQYF
TRBD1	TRBV6-5	once	TRBJ1-2	TGTGCCAGCAGTTCCCCACGGCAGGGGGCTTATGGCTACACCTTC	CASSSPRQGAYGYTF
TRBD1	TRBV5-1	NA	TRBJ2-2	TGCGCCAGCAGCACCCTAGGGACAGGGGGACGTACCGGGGAGCTGTTTTTT	CASSTLGTGGRTGELFF
TRBD2	TRBV9	NA	TRBJ2-5	TGTGCCAGCAGCGTAGTAGCGGGGGAGACCCAGTACTTC	CASSVVAGETQYF
TRBD1	TRBV5-4	NA	TRBJ1-1	TGTGCCAGCAGCTCGTTAGGGGGCCCGGCCCATTTGAACACTGAAGCTTTCTTT	CASSSLGGPAHLNTEAFF
NA	TRBV4-3	once	TRBJ2-7	TGCGCCAGCAGCCAATCCCCGGGGACCTACGAGCAGTACTTC	CASSQSPGTYEQYF
TRBD1	TRBV25-1	NA	TRBJ2-7	TGTGCCAGCTCAGGGACAGGCTACGAGCAGTACTTC	CASSGTGYEQYF
NA	TRBV2	NA	TRBJ2-7	TGTGCCAGCAGTGACGGGGTCCCCGAGCAGTACTTC	CASSDGVPEQYF
TRBD2	TRBV7-9	NA	TRBJ2-5	TGTGCCAGCACGATCACTAGCGGGCGGACCCAAGAGACCCAGTACTTC	CASTITSGRTQETQYF
TRBD1	TRBV19	NA	TRBJ1-6	TGTGCCAGTTCAAGTACAGGGGACAATATTAATTCACCCCTCCACTTT	CASSSTGDNINSPLHF
TRBD1	TRBV7-2	NA	TRBJ1-2	TGTGCCAGCAGCTTAATGTCAAGGGGGCTCCCTAAGGAGGGCTACACCTTC	CASSLMSRGLPKEGYTF
NA	TRBV12-3/TRBV12-4	NA	TRBJ1-5	TGTGCCAGCAGTTTATACGGTAATCAGCCCCAGCATTTT	CASSLYGNQPQHF
NA	TRBV19	NA	TRBJ1-1	TGTGCCAGTAGTCGCAGTCCGGGCACTGAAGCTTTCTTT	CASSRSPGTEAFF
NA	TRBV15	NA	TRBJ1-5	TGTGCCACCAGCAGAGATCTCGCAGGGCGGCATCAGCCCCAGCATTTT	CATSRDLAGRHQPQHF
NA	TRBV4-1	NA	TRBJ1-4	TGCGCCAGCAGCCAAGTTGGACTCCGTAATGAAAAACTGTTTTTT	CASSQVGLRNEKLFF
NA	TRBV6-5	NA	TRBJ2-1	TGTGCCAGCAGTTACGGGGGGGCCAACAATGAGCAGTTCTTC	CASSYGGANNEQFF
NA	TRBV5-8	NA	TRBJ2-3	TGTGCCAGCAGCTTGGCAGGGGCCACAGATACGCAGTATTTT	CASSLAGATDTQYF
NA	TRBV7-3	NA	TRBJ1-1	TGTGCCAGCAGCGCGGGACCGATGAACACTGAAGCTTTCTTT	CASSAGPMNTEAFF
TRBD1	TRBV19	NA	TRBJ1-2	TGTGCCAGTACCGGGACAGTATATGGCTACACCTTC	CASTGTVYGYTF
TRBD2	TRBV2	NA	TRBJ2-1	TGTGCCAGCAGTGAGGATGGGACTAGCTACTTCTTC	CASSEDGTSYFF
NA	TRBV12-3/TRBV12-4	once	TRBJ2-7	TGTGCCAGCAGTTCCAGTCTCGAGCAGTACTTC	CASSSSLEQYF
TRBD1	TRBV9	NA	TRBJ1-4	TGTGCCAGCAGCGTAGAGGCAGGGGGAATGACTAATGAAAAACTGTTTTTT	CASSVEAGGMTNEKLFF
TRBD1	TRBV4-1	few	TRBJ2-7	TGCGCCAGCAGCCAAAACGCCTGGGACAGGGACGAGCAGTACTTC	CASSQNAWDRDEQYF
NA	TRBV6-4	NA	TRBJ2-3	TGTGCCAGCAGTGGAGGGCTCGGTAGCACAGATACGCAGTATTTT	CASSGGLGSTDTQYF
TRBD1	TRBV5-5	NA	TRBJ1-2	TGTGCCAGCAGCCTTGGACAGGGCGATGGCTACACCTTC	CASSLGQGDGYTF
TRBD1	TRBV3-1/TRBV3-2	once	TRBJ2-5	TGTGCCACCAAGGACAGGGCAGTGGAGACCCAGTACTTC	CATKDRAVETQYF
NA	TRBV5-1	NA	TRBJ1-1	TGCGCCAGCAGCTTGGTCCTAACAGGGAATAGGAACACTGAAGCTTTCTTT	CASSLVLTGNRNTEAFF
NA	TRBV7-9	few	TRBJ2-3	TGTGCCAGCAGCTCAGGGGCAGATACGCAGTATTTT	CASSSGADTQYF